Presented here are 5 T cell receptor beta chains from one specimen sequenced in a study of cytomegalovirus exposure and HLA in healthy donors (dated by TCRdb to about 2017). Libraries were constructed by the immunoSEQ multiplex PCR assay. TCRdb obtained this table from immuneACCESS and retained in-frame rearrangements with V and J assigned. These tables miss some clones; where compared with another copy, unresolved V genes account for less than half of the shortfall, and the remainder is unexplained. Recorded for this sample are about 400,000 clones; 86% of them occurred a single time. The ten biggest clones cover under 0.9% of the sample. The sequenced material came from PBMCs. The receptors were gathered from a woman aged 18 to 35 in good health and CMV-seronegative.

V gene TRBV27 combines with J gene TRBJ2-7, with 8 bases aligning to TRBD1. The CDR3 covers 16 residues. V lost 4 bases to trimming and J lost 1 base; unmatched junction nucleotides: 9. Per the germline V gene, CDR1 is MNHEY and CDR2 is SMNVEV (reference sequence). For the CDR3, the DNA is TGTGCCAGCAGTTCCCACCGACAGGGGACATCCTACGAGCAGTACTTC. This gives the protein CASSSHRQGTSYEQYF.

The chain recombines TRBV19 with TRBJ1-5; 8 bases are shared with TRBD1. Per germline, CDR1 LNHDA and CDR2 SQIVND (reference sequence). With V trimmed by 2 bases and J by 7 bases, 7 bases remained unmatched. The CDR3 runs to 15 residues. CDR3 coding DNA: TGTGCCAGTAGTATATCGCAGGGGGCAGGGCAGCCCCAGCATTTT. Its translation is CASSISQGAGQPQHF.

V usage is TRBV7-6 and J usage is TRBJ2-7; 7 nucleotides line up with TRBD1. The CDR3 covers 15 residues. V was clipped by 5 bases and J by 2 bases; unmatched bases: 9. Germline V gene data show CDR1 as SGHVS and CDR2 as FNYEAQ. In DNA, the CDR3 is TGTGCCAGCAGCCCAAGACAGGGTACCACCTACGAGCAGTACTTC. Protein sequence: CASSPRQGTTYEQYF.

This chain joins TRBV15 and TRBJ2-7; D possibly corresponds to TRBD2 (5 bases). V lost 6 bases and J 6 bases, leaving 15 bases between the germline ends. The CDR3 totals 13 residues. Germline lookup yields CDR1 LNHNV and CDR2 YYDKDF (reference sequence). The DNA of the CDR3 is TGTGCCACCAGTATCGGACTCGCGAGCGAGCAGTACTTC. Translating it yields CATSIGLASEQYF.

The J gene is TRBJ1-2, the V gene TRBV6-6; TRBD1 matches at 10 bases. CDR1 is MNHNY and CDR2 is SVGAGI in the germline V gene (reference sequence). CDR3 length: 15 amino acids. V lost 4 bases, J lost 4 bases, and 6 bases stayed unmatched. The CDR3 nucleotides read TGTGCCAGCAGTTTTGACAGGGGGCGCGTCTATGGCTACACCTTC. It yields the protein CASSFDRGRVYGYTF.